The clone carrying this T cell receptor beta chain was detected many times. The read ends 3 residues early relative to the CDR3; the germline J gene fills the gap. The CDR3 is made up of 16 amino acids. CDR1 and CDR2 from the germline V gene are LNHDA and SQIVND (reference sequence). The V and J ends lost 5 bases and 0 bases respectively, with 16 bases between them. This entry belongs to a study of T cell clonality in common variable immunodeficiency. Assay: immunoSEQ multiplex PCR; the TCRdb copy retains only in-frame clones and omits some. The sample is made up of about 34,000 clones, none counted only once.

This rearrangement joins TRBV19 to TRBJ1-2; tentative D call: TRBD1 (6 bases). Material: peripheral blood mononuclear cells. The clonotype was recovered from a person between 18 and 75 years old in good health. Partial CDR3 DNA: TGTGCCAGTAGTGGGTGGACAGCCCTAGCTAACTATGGC. Residues: CASSGWTALANYG. The whole CDR3 region reads CASSGWTALANYGYTF.